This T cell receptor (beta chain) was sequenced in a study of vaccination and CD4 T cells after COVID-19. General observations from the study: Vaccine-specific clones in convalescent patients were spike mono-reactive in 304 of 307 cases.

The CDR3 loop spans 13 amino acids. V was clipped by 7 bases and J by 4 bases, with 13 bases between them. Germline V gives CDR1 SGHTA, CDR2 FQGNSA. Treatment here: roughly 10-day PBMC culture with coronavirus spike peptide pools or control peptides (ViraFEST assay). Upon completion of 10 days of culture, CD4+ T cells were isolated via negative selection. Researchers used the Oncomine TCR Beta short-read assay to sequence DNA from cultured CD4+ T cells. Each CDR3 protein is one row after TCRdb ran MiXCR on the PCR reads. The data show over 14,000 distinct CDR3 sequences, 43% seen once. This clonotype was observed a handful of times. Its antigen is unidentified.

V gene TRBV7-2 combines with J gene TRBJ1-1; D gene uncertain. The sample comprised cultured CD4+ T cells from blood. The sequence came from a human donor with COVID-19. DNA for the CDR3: TGTGCCAGCAACCTCCCCTGGGGCACTGAAGCTTTCTTT. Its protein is CASNLPWGTEAFF.